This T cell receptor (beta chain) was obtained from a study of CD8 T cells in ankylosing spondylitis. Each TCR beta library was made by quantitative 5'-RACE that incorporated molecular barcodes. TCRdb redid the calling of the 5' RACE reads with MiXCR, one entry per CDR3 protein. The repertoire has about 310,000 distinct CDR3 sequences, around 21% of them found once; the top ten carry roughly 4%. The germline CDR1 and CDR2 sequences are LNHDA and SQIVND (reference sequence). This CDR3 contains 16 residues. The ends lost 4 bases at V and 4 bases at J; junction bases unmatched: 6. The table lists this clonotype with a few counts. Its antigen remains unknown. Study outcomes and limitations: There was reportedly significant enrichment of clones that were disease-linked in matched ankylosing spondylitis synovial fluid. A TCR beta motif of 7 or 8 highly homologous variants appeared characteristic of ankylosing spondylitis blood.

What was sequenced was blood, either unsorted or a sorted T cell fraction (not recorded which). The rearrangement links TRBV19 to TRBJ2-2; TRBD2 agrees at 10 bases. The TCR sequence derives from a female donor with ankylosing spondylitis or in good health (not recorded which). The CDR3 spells CASSTAGGIGTGELFF. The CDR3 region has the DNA TGTGCCAGTAGTACAGCGGGAGGGATCGGCACCGGGGAGCTGTTTTTT.